This T cell receptor (beta chain) was captured in a study of T cells after posttransplantation cyclophosphamide. Study conclusions and caveats: Later blood repertoires were often dominated by clones from the donor CD8+ memory compartment.

Comments on this clone: No antigen is known for it.

Some clones are missing from TCRdb's copy, which holds only in-frame ones; the method was immunoSEQ multiplex PCR. The data contain around 10,000 clones, approximately 86% of them singletons. Busulfan-fludarabine conditioning, marrow transplant, and cyclophosphamide on days +3 and +4 were administered. The input for sequencing was PBMCs, taken 1755 days after allogeneic stem cell transplant with posttransplant cyclophosphamide. The sequence derives from a female patient aged 50 to 60 who received an allogeneic stem cell transplant from a related donor, was CMV-positive, and had no GVHD. These T cells may partly come from the graft donor.

The chain's CDR3 is CASSPTGRGKAFF. CDR3 sequence (DNA): TGTGCCAGCAGCCCGACCGGTAGGGGGAAAGCTTTCTTT. The gene calls are TRBV7-6 and TRBJ1-1; possibly TRBD1 for D (6 bases). V was shortened by 5 bases and J by 9 bases, with 16 bases between the two germline ends. The CDR3 consists of 13 residues. Germline CDR1 SGHVS, CDR2 FNYEAQ.